The rows below give T cell receptor beta chains drawn from one sample of a study of T cells in Graves' hyperthyroidism and ophthalmopathy. TCRdb passed the multiplex PCR reads through MiXCR, listing each CDR3 protein once. The sample consists of a few hundred thousand distinct CDR3 sequences, approximately 13% of them appearing once. The sample comprised blood. These receptors all stem from a woman under 30 with Graves' hyperthyroidism. The CDR3 runs from the conserved cysteine through the conserved F or W. The D gene is left open where the match is weak. Not all rows give a size; the values are once, few, many and, for expanded clones, a class.

j_call d_call v_call clone_size cdr3_aa cdr3_nt
TRBJ2-3 TRBD1 TRBV5-1 many CASSLGTQGADTQYF TGCGCCAGCAGCTTGGGGACCCAGGGGGCAGATACGCAGTATTTT
TRBJ2-7 NA TRBV3-1 many CASSQGSLREREQYF TGTGCCAGCAGCCAAGGATCTCTTCGGGAACGGGAGCAGTACTTC
TRBJ2-5 NA TRBV28 NA CASNGARETQYF TGTGCCAGCAACGGGGCAAGGGAGACCCAGTACTTC
TRBJ1-4 NA TRBV3-1 many CASSTTVGGEKLFF TGTGCCAGCAGCACCACTGTTGGGGGTGAAAAACTGTTTTTT
TRBJ2-7 NA TRBV29-1 many CSVVRAGGQGFHEQYF TGCAGCGTCGTACGAGCGGGGGGACAGGGCTTTCACGAGCAGTACTTC
TRBJ2-1 TRBD2 TRBV6-5 many CASSYDLRGGHNEQFF TGTGCCAGCAGTTACGATTTGCGGGGGGGCCACAATGAGCAGTTCTTC
TRBJ2-5 NA TRBV6-2/TRBV6-3 many CASRLDAYQETQYF TGTGCCAGCAGACTTGACGCGTATCAAGAGACCCAGTACTTC
TRBJ2-1 NA TRBV9 many CASSAVALPDNEQFF TGTGCCAGCAGCGCCGTGGCTCTCCCTGACAATGAGCAGTTCTTC
TRBJ1-5 TRBD1 TRBV19 NA CASSLLRTGQNQPQHF TGTGCCAGTAGTCTTCTGAGGACAGGGCAAAATCAGCCCCAGCATTTT
TRBJ1-2 NA TRBV28 many CASSFWIFNYGYTF TGTGCCAGCAGTTTCTGGATTTTTAACTATGGCTACACCTTC
TRBJ2-3 TRBD1 TRBV2 many CATGGQGADTQYF TGTGCCACCGGGGGACAGGGGGCAGATACGCAGTATTTT